This T cell receptor (beta chain) was recovered during a study of blood T cell repertoires in COVID-19. Sequencing was performed with immunoSEQ multiplex PCR; in TCRdb, only in-frame clones are kept and a portion is missing. The table shows about 490,000 clones, with 70% to 90% occurring only once. In this sample, this clone turned up once. V lost 4 bases and J lost 2, with 14 bases in between. The germline gives CDR1 SGDLS, CDR2 YYNGEE. This CDR3 is 15 amino acids long. This receptor was taken from a human donor in a cohort sampled during active COVID-19. J is TRBJ2-3 and V is TRBV9, with D possibly matching TRBD1 (7 bases). Sequenced: peripheral blood. CDR3 protein: CASSFSGGYTDTQYF. The DNA of the CDR3 is TGTGCCAGCAGCTTTTCAGGGGGGTACACAGATACGCAGTATTTT.